A single sample is the source of the 14 T cell receptor beta chains below, sequenced in a study of blood T cell repertoires in COVID-19. Sequenced by immunoSEQ multiplex PCR; TCRdb stores in-frame clones only, minus some. This sample has 65,000 to 95,000 clones; roughly 80% occur once, and the top ten carry roughly a third. Source material: peripheral blood. All receptors come from a man aged 55 to 70 with COVID-19, enrolled during active disease.

The chain joins TRBV24-1 to TRBJ2-1; 9 bases map to TRBD2. There are 13 residues in the CDR3. Germline assignment: CDR1 KGHDR and CDR2 SFDVKD. Unmatched junction bases numbered 8, after V lost 9 bases and J lost 9 bases. The CDR3 DNA reads as TGTGCCACCCGTGCTAGCGGGATGGCTGAGCAGTTCTTC. It codes for CATRASGMAEQFF.

This chain links TRBV20-1 with TRBJ1-1, with no clear D. The germline CDR1 and CDR2 sequences are DFQATT and SNEGSKA (reference sequence). V lost 6 bases and J 1 base, leaving 3 bases between the germline ends. This CDR3 is built from 10 residues. The CDR3 is CSAQNTEAFF. The CDR3 DNA is TGCAGTGCCCAGAACACTGAAGCTTTCTTT.

The chain employs TRBV3-1 (or the pseudogene TRBV3-2) and TRBJ2-2; TRBD2 aligns across 9 bases. With V trimmed by 3 bases and J by 7 bases, 9 bases remained unmatched. Germline V gives CDR1 LGHDT, CDR2 YNNKEL (reference sequence). The CDR3 consists of 16 residues. CDR3 sequence reads: CASSHKASGNGGELFF. In DNA, the CDR3 is TGTGCCAGCAGCCACAAGGCTAGCGGGAATGGCGGGGAGCTGTTTTTT.

This clone was seen once. This chain joins TRBV9 and TRBJ2-5; 7 nucleotides match TRBD1. The V gene end was trimmed by 3 bases and the J gene end by 3 bases; junction bases not matched to a gene: 11. CDR1 is SGDLS, CDR2 YYNGEE, per germline. There are 16 residues in the CDR3. The CDR3 protein is CASSARPGGLEETQYF. In nucleotides, the CDR3 is TGTGCCAGCAGCGCTAGACCAGGGGGTCTCGAAGAGACCCAGTACTTC.

CDR3 DNA: TGTGCCAGCAGCCAAGAGGCGACAGGGGGCTACGAGCAGTACTTC. It translates to CASSQEATGGYEQYF. The V gene is TRBV4-2, the J gene TRBJ2-7, with TRBD1 identical over 9 bases. Germline loops: CDR1 LGHNA, CDR2 YNFKEQ. V was clipped by 0 bases and J by 3 bases; unmatched bases: 3. The length of the CDR3 is 15 residues.

The rearrangement links TRBV10-1 to TRBJ2-1; perhaps TRBD1 as D (5 bases). Germline V gene lookup returns CDR1 WNHNN and CDR2 SYGVQD (reference sequence). The CDR3 is made up of 14 amino acids. V was clipped by 7 bases and J by 7 bases, with 17 bases between them. CDR3 nucleotide sequence: TGCGCCAGCAACCCAGGGATCACAAGGAATGAGCAGTTCTTC. This encodes CASNPGITRNEQFF.

J is TRBJ2-1 and V is TRBV9; possibly TRBD1 for D (6 bases). There are 12 residues in the CDR3. The V gene lost 3 bases and the J gene lost 9 bases, with 10 bases spanning the gap. The germline V gene encodes CDR1 SGDLS and CDR2 YYNGEE. CDR3 DNA: TGTGCCAGCAGCGCGAGGGGGATTGAGCAGTTCTTC. It encodes CASSARGIEQFF.

The rearrangement uses TRBV3-1 (or the pseudogene TRBV3-2) and TRBJ2-4, with TRBD1 matching over 7 bases. Germline CDR1 reads LGHDT; CDR2 reads YNNKEL (reference sequence). The CDR3 has 15 amino acids. Trimming cost V 0 bases and J 7 bases; bases outside gene matches: 6. The CDR3 here is CASSQDWLRGNIQYF. CDR3 bases: TGTGCCAGCAGCCAAGATTGGCTCAGGGGGAACATTCAGTACTTC.

This clone was observed once. The CDR3 region is CASSFSGNQETQYF. DNA of the CDR3: TGTGCCAGCAGCTTTAGCGGGAATCAAGAGACCCAGTACTTC. The genes are TRBV7-6 and TRBJ2-5, with 8 bases fitting TRBD2. The germline V gene has CDR1 SGHVS and CDR2 FNYEAQ. CDR3 size: 14 residues. V was clipped by 3 bases and J by 2 bases; unmatched bases: 2.

The table lists this clone with a few counts. The genes are TRBV29-1 and TRBJ1-2; tentative D call: TRBD1 (5 bases). V was trimmed by 1 base and J by 8 bases, leaving 14 bases between them. Germline CDR1 and CDR2: SQVTM and ANQGSEA. The CDR3 runs to 13 residues. The CDR3 nucleotides are TGCAGCGTTGAAGTCCCGACAGTGAGGGGCTACACCTTC. It is translated as CSVEVPTVRGYTF.

In DNA, the CDR3 is TGCGCCAGCAGCTTTGGACAGCTAAGGGAGACCCAGTACTTC. Amino acids: CASSFGQLRETQYF. This chain joins TRBV5-1 and TRBJ2-5; D is possibly TRBD1 (6 bases). With 2 bases removed from V and 5 bases from J, the gap between germline ends came to 13 bases. Germline V gene sequence: CDR1 SGHRS, CDR2 YFSETQ. CDR3 length: 14 residues.

The chain carries TRBV18 and TRBJ1-5; TRBD1 agrees at 9 bases. V was pared by 3 bases and J by 2 bases, with 5 bases of the junction left unmatched. Germline CDR1 and CDR2: KGHSH and LQKENI. CDR3 length: 16 amino acids. CDR3 DNA: TGTGCCAGCTCACCTTCGACAGGGGGAGGCAATCAGCCCCAGCATTTT. Protein: CASSPSTGGGNQPQHF.

The CDR3 nucleotides read TGTGCCACCCTGGGGGGAGGGGGGTTGAGCACTGAAGCTTTCTTT. The encoded protein is CATLGGGGLSTEAFF. V and J are TRBV6-5 and TRBJ1-1, with D perhaps TRBD1 (6 bases). The V and J ends lost 10 bases and 4 bases respectively, with 22 bases between them. The V gene's germline CDR1 is MNHEY and CDR2 SVGAGI. This CDR3 region has 15 residues.

This sequence joins TRBV6-5 and TRBJ2-5; the match to TRBD1 covers 9 bases. Germline loops: CDR1 MNHEY, CDR2 SVGAGI. The CDR3 length is 15 residues. V shed 6 bases, J shed 6 bases, and the junction held 11 bases outside the gene matches. CDR3: CASSPPGQGGKTQYF. CDR3 bases: TGTGCCAGCAGCCCCCCGGGACAGGGTGGGAAGACCCAGTACTTC.